The 5 T cell receptor beta chains listed next were all sequenced from one sample in a study of blood T cell repertoires in COVID-19. Assay used: immunoSEQ multiplex PCR; TCRdb lists only in-frame clones, some missing. The sample holds about 150,000 clones, 86% seen once. Sample: peripheral blood. The receptors come from a woman in her seventies with acute or convalescent COVID-19.

This chain links TRBV5-6 with TRBJ1-3; no clear D. Germline V gene sequence: CDR1 SGHDT, CDR2 YYEEEE. The CDR3 is 16 residues long. Between the trimmed V and J ends, which lost 0 bases and 0 bases, there was a span of 10 bases. In DNA form, the CDR3 reads TGTGCCAGCAGCTTGGTGGGTACAGACTCTGGAAACACCATATATTTT. This encodes CASSLVGTDSGNTIYF.

This sequence joins TRBV7-6 and TRBJ2-3; 10 nucleotides agree with TRBD2. The V gene's germline CDR1 is SGHVS and CDR2 FNYEAQ. The CDR3 runs 17 residues. J was trimmed by 0 bases and V by 6 bases; bases with no gene match: 9. CDR3 in amino acids: CASSLGLAETSTDTQYF. For the CDR3, the DNA is TGTGCCAGCAGTCTTGGACTAGCGGAGACTAGCACAGATACGCAGTATTTT. The complete variable domain, with remaining parts taken from reference TRBV7-6 and TRBJ2-3, reads GAGVSQSPRYKVTKRGQDVALRCDPISGHVSLYWYRQALGQGPEFLTYFNYEAQQDKSGLPNDRFSAERPEGSISTLTIQRTEQRDSAMYRCASSLGLAETSTDTQYFGPGTRLTVL.

In regard to this clone: A read error may account for a junction end that differs from germline. V and J are TRBV28 and TRBJ2-7; the match to TRBD2 covers 8 bases. Germline V gene data show CDR1 as MDHEN and CDR2 as SYDVKM. This CDR3 is 15 amino acids long. CDR3 coding DNA: TGTGCCAGCAGTCCTCTAGCGGGCACCTCCGGACGTTTGGACTTC. Its protein is CASSPLAGTSGRLDF. The whole variable domain, filled in from reference TRBV28 and TRBJ2-7, reads DVKVTQSSRYLVKRTGEKVFLECVQDMDHENMFWYRQDPGLGLRLIYFSYDVKMKEKGDIPEGYSVSREKKERFSLILESASTNQTSMYLCASSPLAGTSGRLDFGPGTRLTVT.

Only one count was recorded for this clone. The V and J genes are TRBV7-3 and TRBJ2-5; D possibly corresponds to TRBD2 (6 bases). Germline CDR1 is SGHTA and CDR2 is FQGTGA. This CDR3 has 17 residues. V lost 4 bases to trimming and J lost 0 bases, with 18 bases between them. This CDR3 reads CASSSPLTRDYQETQYF. Here the CDR3 DNA reads TGTGCCAGCAGCTCACCACTAACCCGGGACTACCAAGAGACCCAGTACTTC.

The chain has TRBV10-3 and TRBJ1-1; TRBD1 agrees at 8 bases. With 0 bases clipped from V and 11 bases from J, the junction kept 11 bases outside the gene matches. Per germline, CDR1 ENHRY and CDR2 SYGVKD. The CDR3 is 15 residues long. The CDR3 loop is CAISESQGAVYAAFF. CDR3 coding DNA: TGTGCCATCAGTGAGTCGCAGGGGGCCGTATACGCGGCTTTCTTT.